This T cell receptor (beta chain) comes out of a study of beta chain features in type 1 diabetes. The entirety of the isolated RNA underwent reverse transcription, so expressed TCRB transcripts were sequenced. Profiled with immunoSEQ multiplex PCR; TCRdb holds only in-frame clones, not every one. Counted here are under 50,000 clones, 66% occurring once; the ten biggest clones make up about 2%. Findings and limits, study-wide: Among patients with Type 1 diabetes, TCRB CDR3s were moderately but significantly shorter in every one of the four CD4+ subsets. Among patients, naive, central memory and Treg TCRB repertoires appeared more similar than among healthy donors. Reduced insertions and increased deletions marked VDJ junctions in type 1 diabetes patients.

Comment on this clone: Its specificity is unknown.

The source is a young woman with type 1 diabetes. Sequenced sample: Tregs from blood.

As DNA, the CDR3 is TGTGCCAGCAGCGTGACCGGGACTAGCGGGTACAATGAGCAGTTCTTC. The encoded protein is CASSVTGTSGYNEQFF. The chain is built from TRBV9 and TRBJ2-1, with TRBD2 matching 12 bases. The CDR3 contains 16 residues. V shed 2 bases and J 4 bases; nucleotides not matched to a gene: 4. Per the germline V gene, CDR1 is SGDLS and CDR2 is YYNGEE.